Below, 25 T cell receptor beta chains from the same sample are listed, as sequenced in a study of Ad26.COV2.S vaccination and SARS-CoV-2 variants. Only in-frame clones appear in the TCRdb table, and some are missing; sequencing was by immunoSEQ multiplex PCR. The data show 350,000 to 400,000 clones, 89% seen once. Treatment denoted: some 19 received Ad26.COV2.S at low or high dose, single or two shots; roughly 5 received placebo; per-sample allocation not given. Samples were taken on day 63 after the first vaccine or placebo injection. Sequencing was performed on peripheral blood, taken in a trial of Ad26.COV2.S vaccine versus placebo. The receptors come from a person between 18 and 60 years old who received the Ad26.COV2.S COVID-19 vaccine or a placebo.

This rearrangement joins TRBV4-1 to TRBJ2-7; the D call may be TRBD1 or TRBD2 (5 bases each). CDR3 length: 15 amino acids. V shed 3 bases and J shed 0 bases, with 12 bases lying between them. Germline CDR1 is MGHRA and CDR2 is YSYEKL. The CDR3 loop reads CASSQGRGSSYEQYF. CDR3 bases: TGCGCCAGCAGCCAGGGACGCGGCAGCTCCTACGAGCAGTACTTC.

The chain is built from TRBV19 and TRBJ2-2, with 8 bases that match TRBD1. CDR3 length: 16 amino acids. Germline CDR1 LNHDA, CDR2 SQIVND (reference sequence). The trim removed 4 bases at V and 3 bases at J, leaving 7 bases unmatched. The DNA for the CDR3 is TGTGCCAGTAGTAAAGCGACAGGGGAATACACCGGGGAGCTGTTTTTT. Translation: CASSKATGEYTGELFF.

The V and J genes are TRBV5-4 and TRBJ2-3; TRBD2 aligns across 8 bases. Unmatched junction bases numbered 2, after V lost 7 bases and J lost 4 bases. CDR3 length: 12 amino acids. From germline, CDR1 is SGHNT and CDR2 YYREEE (reference sequence). The CDR3 loop is CASAGGADTQYF. The CDR3 DNA follows: TGTGCCAGCGCCGGGGGGGCAGATACGCAGTATTTT.

V is TRBV5-1 and J is TRBJ1-2; D remains ambiguous. V dropped 0 bases and J dropped 0 bases, with 6 bases sitting between them. The CDR3 contains 14 residues. Looked up from germline, CDR1 is SGHRS and CDR2 is YFSETQ. The CDR3: CASSLERSNYGYTF. The CDR3 nucleotides are TGCGCCAGCAGCTTGGAACGGTCTAACTATGGCTACACCTTC.

In its sample, this clone was seen once. This specimen includes other DNA sequences encoding the same CDR3. This chain connects TRBV5-4 to TRBJ2-3; D possibly corresponds to TRBD1 (6 bases). Trimming shortened V by 4 bases and J by 4 bases, and 10 bases separated the two germline ends. The V gene's germline CDR1 is SGHNT and CDR2 YYREEE (reference sequence). CDR3 length equals 13 residues. CDR3 nucleotide sequence: TGTGCCAGCAGCCCCTCAGGGGCAGATACGCAGTATTTT. Protein product: CASSPSGADTQYF.

The chain links TRBV4-2 to TRBJ2-3; 7 bases are a match to TRBD1. Germline CDR1 and CDR2: LGHNA and YNFKEQ. V trimming: 4 bases; J trimming: 2 bases; junction bases outside the gene matches: 6. The CDR3 has 15 residues. The CDR3 DNA is TGTGCCAGCAGCCCCGGGACAGTAATCACAGATACGCAGTATTTT. Residues: CASSPGTVITDTQYF.

The table lists this clone with a count of one. This chain links TRBV1 with TRBJ2-2; the D call of TRBD2 is as the table states it, not checked on the DNA. TRBV1 is classified as a pseudogene. The CDR3 loop spans 17 amino acids. The CDR3 DNA follows: TGCACCAGCAGCCAGGGGACTAGCGGGAGCGGGACCGGGGAGCTGTTTTTT. Translated, it gives CTSSQGTSGSGTGELFF.

V and J are TRBV7-9 and TRBJ2-1, with 7 bases identical to TRBD2. The CDR3 totals 15 residues. Germline assignment: CDR1 SEHNR and CDR2 FQNEAQ (reference sequence). With V trimmed by 5 bases and J by 3 bases, 7 bases remained unmatched. In DNA form, the CDR3 reads TGTGCCAGCAGCCTTCAGCTAGCGGACTACAATGAGCAGTTCTTC. Residues: CASSLQLADYNEQFF.

V and J are TRBV29-1 and TRBJ2-4; D remains ambiguous. V was shortened by 6 bases and J by 3 bases, with 6 bases between the two germline ends. CDR1 SQVTM and CDR2 ANQGSEA come from the germline V gene. The CDR3 is made up of 11 amino acids. The CDR3 here is CSVRDKNIQYF. CDR3 DNA sequence: TGCAGCGTAAGGGACAAAAACATTCAGTACTTC.

This clone occurred once. V usage is TRBV30 and J usage is TRBJ1-1; 7 nucleotides line up with TRBD1. The CDR3 covers 14 residues. The germline V gene encodes CDR1 GTSNPN and CDR2 SVGIG (reference sequence). V lost 3 bases, J lost 5 bases, and 9 bases stayed unmatched. Here the CDR3 reads CAWSRMTGHTEAFF. The DNA of the CDR3 is TGTGCCTGGAGCCGAATGACAGGGCATACTGAAGCTTTCTTT.

The genes are TRBV9 and TRBJ1-2; D is perhaps TRBD1 (5 bases). V was trimmed by 0 bases and J by 4 bases, leaving 13 bases between them. The CDR3 covers 15 residues. The germline V gene encodes CDR1 SGDLS and CDR2 YYNGEE. For the CDR3, the DNA is TGTGCCAGCAGCGTAGGGAGTCATCAGGGCTATGGCTACACCTTC. Translated: CASSVGSHQGYGYTF.

V usage is TRBV30 and J usage is TRBJ2-7; 11 nucleotides agree with TRBD2. Germline trimming cut 0 bases from V and 2 bases from J; bases unmatched to any gene: 6. The germline gives CDR1 GTSNPN, CDR2 SVGIG (reference sequence). CDR3 size: 16 residues. CDR3 in DNA: TGTGCCTGGAGTGTACGAAAGGGACTAGCGGCCTACGAGCAGTACTTC. This sequence encodes CAWSVRKGLAAYEQYF.

The rearrangement uses TRBV13 and TRBJ1-5; perhaps TRBD1 as D (5 bases). Germline V gene lookup returns CDR1 PRHDT and CDR2 FYEKMQ (reference sequence). The CDR3 loop spans 16 amino acids. V shed 5 bases and J shed 0 bases, with 14 bases lying between them. The CDR3 DNA reads as TGTGCCAGCAGCGCAGGAGGGGCTTTTAGCAATCAGCCCCAGCATTTT. Translated: CASSAGGAFSNQPQHF.

The rearrangement uses TRBV5-1 and TRBJ2-7; 8 positions agree with TRBD1. With 3 bases clipped from V and 4 bases from J, the junction kept 6 bases outside the gene matches. The germline V gene encodes CDR1 SGHRS and CDR2 YFSETQ. The CDR3 runs to 14 residues. The CDR3 coding sequence is TGCGCCAGCAGCTGGGAGAGGACAGGGTACGAGCAGTACTTC. Protein: CASSWERTGYEQYF.

This chain connects TRBV28 to TRBJ1-1; a weak D match, TRBD1 (6 bases). Trimming left V 6 bases short and J 4 bases short, with 18 bases between. Germline loops: CDR1 MDHEN, CDR2 SYDVKM. CDR3 length: 15 residues. This chain's CDR3 is CASSPPQGKGTEAFF. The DNA of the CDR3 is TGTGCCAGCAGCCCACCACAGGGAAAGGGCACTGAAGCTTTCTTT.

The V call is TRBV19, the J call TRBJ2-1, with D perhaps matching TRBD2 (6 bases). The germline V gene encodes CDR1 LNHDA and CDR2 SQIVND (reference sequence). Trimming removed 6 bases at V and 4 bases at J, with 13 bases between. This CDR3 has 14 amino acids. The CDR3 DNA sequence: TGTGCCAGTAGCCCCGAGGGACTGTACAATGAGCAGTTCTTC. Protein: CASSPEGLYNEQFF.

This chain connects TRBV6-2 or TRBV6-3 to TRBJ2-7; TRBD2 matches at 11 bases. The CDR3 runs to 17 residues. Germline values: CDR1 MNHEY, CDR2 SVGEGT. V was clipped by 2 bases and J by 4 bases; unmatched bases: 10. The CDR3 reads CASSYQPTSGSPYEQYF. The CDR3 bases are TGTGCCAGCAGTTACCAACCAACTAGCGGGAGCCCATACGAGCAGTACTTC.

CDR3 bases: TGTGCCAGCTCACTAAATCAGGGGGCGCACGAGCAGTACTTC. Amino acid sequence: CASSLNQGAHEQYF. The chain has TRBV18 and TRBJ2-7, with 8 bases matching TRBD1. Germline assignment: CDR1 KGHSH and CDR2 LQKENI. Trimming took 4 bases from V and 5 from J; bases not matched to a gene: 7. The CDR3 contains 14 residues.

In nucleotides, the CDR3 is TGTGCCAGTAGTCACCGGGACAGGGGCTTCGGTGAGCAGTTCTTC. It is translated as CASSHRDRGFGEQFF. The chain employs TRBV19 and TRBJ2-1, with 10 positions matching TRBD1. J gave up 9 bases and V 5 bases, and 10 bases lay outside the gene matches. Germline V gene data show CDR1 as LNHDA and CDR2 as SQIVND (reference sequence). CDR3 length: 15 amino acids.

This clone was found once. This CDR3 is also generated by other DNA sequences in the sample. This sequence joins TRBV6-5 and TRBJ2-6; D call uncertain. V lost 0 bases, J lost 0 bases, and 3 bases lay in between. The length of the CDR3 is 15 residues. Germline-derived CDR1 and CDR2 are MNHEY and SVGAGI. The CDR3 is CASSYSSSGANVLTF. The CDR3 nucleotides read TGTGCCAGCAGTTACTCGTCCTCTGGGGCCAACGTCCTGACTTTC.

V and J are TRBV29-1 and TRBJ2-1; 14 nucleotides align to TRBD2. Germline CDR1 reads SQVTM; CDR2 reads ANQGSEA. The CDR3 is 23 residues long. V was clipped by 2 bases and J by 0 bases; unmatched bases: 21. DNA for the CDR3: TGCAGCGTTGAATCCTGGGGCCCGTGGGGGACTAGCGGGAGCGGGGGCTCCTACAATGAGCAGTTCTTC. Translating it yields CSVESWGPWGTSGSGGSYNEQFF.

There are a few counts of this clone. The J gene is TRBJ2-1, the V gene TRBV18; 10 bases are a match to TRBD2. The CDR3 sequence is 16 residues long. Germline V gene data show CDR1 as KGHSH and CDR2 as LQKENI. V shed 3 bases and J 3 bases; nucleotides not matched to a gene: 5. This CDR3 is CASSPPGLANYNEQFF. CDR3 in DNA: TGTGCCAGCTCACCCCCGGGACTAGCGAACTACAATGAGCAGTTCTTC.

This clone was detected once. The CDR3 region is CASSGTGAYTEAFF. The CDR3 bases are TGTGCCAGCAGTGGAACAGGGGCCTACACTGAAGCTTTCTTT. This chain links TRBV28 with TRBJ1-1; 7 nucleotides match TRBD1. Germline V gene data show CDR1 as MDHEN and CDR2 as SYDVKM. The CDR3 extends over 14 amino acids. V lost 5 bases, J lost 3 bases, and 6 bases stayed unmatched.

V is TRBV19 and J is TRBJ2-7; 12 bases match TRBD1. The V gene end was trimmed by 6 bases and the J gene end by 3 bases; junction bases not matched to a gene: 6. The CDR3 totals 15 residues. Looked up from germline, CDR1 is LNHDA and CDR2 is SQIVND (reference sequence). This chain's CDR3 is CASSIGTGGFYEQYF. The CDR3 coding sequence is TGTGCCAGTAGCATCGGGACAGGGGGCTTCTACGAGCAGTACTTC. Full variable domain (missing parts from reference TRBV19 and TRBJ2-7): DGGITQSPKYLFRKEGQNVTLSCEQNLNHDAMYWYRQDPGQGLRLIYYSQIVNDFQKGDIAEGYSVSREKKESFPLTVTSAQKNPTAFYLCASSIGTGGFYEQYFGPGTRLTVT.

The chain links TRBV7-8 to TRBJ2-1; 11 positions agree with TRBD2. V trimming: 5 bases; J trimming: 2 bases; junction bases outside the gene matches: 11. This CDR3 is built from 18 residues. Looked up from germline, CDR1 is SGHVS and CDR2 is FQNEAQ. CDR3 sequence reads: CASSRTSGRIETYNEQFF. The CDR3 DNA is TGTGCCAGCAGCCGTACTAGCGGGAGAATCGAGACCTACAATGAGCAGTTCTTC.